The 13 T cell receptor beta chains listed next were all sequenced from one sample in a study of blood T cell repertoires in COVID-19. Sequencing used immunoSEQ multiplex PCR; TCRdb keeps in-frame clones, though not all of them. The sample lists some 210,000 clones, 75% to 85% occurring once. Sequenced: PBMCs or T cells enriched from blood (not recorded which). Source of these receptors: a man in his forties who had recovered from COVID-19.

The CDR3 sequence: CASSSVTSNTGELFF. In DNA form, the CDR3 reads TGCGCCAGCAGCTCAGTTACCTCGAACACCGGGGAGCTGTTTTTT. This rearrangement joins TRBV5-1 to TRBJ2-2; D unresolved. Germline loops: CDR1 SGHRS, CDR2 YFSETQ. The CDR3 extends over 15 amino acids. Trimming left V 3 bases short and J 0 bases short, with 9 bases between.

This clone was counted a few times. The chain is built from TRBV9 and TRBJ2-1; TRBD2 matches at 9 bases. This CDR3 comprises 16 residues. Germline V gene lookup returns CDR1 SGDLS and CDR2 YYNGEE. The V segment lost 0 bases and the J segment 3 bases; nucleotides outside the gene matches: 4. CDR3 protein: CASSVGAGGFYNEQFF. The CDR3 nucleotides read TGTGCCAGCAGCGTAGGCGCGGGGGGGTTCTACAATGAGCAGTTCTTC.

The V gene is TRBV4-1, the J gene TRBJ1-4; D not certain. CDR1 is MGHRA, CDR2 YSYEKL, per germline. The CDR3 length is 13 residues. Deletions cut 2 bases from V and 7 bases from J, with 8 bases between. The CDR3 DNA sequence: TGCGCCAGCAGCCAATTAACGGTTGAAAAACTGTTTTTT. The encoded protein is CASSQLTVEKLFF.

The chain is built from TRBV30 and TRBJ2-2, with 8 bases lining up with TRBD1. The V gene's germline CDR1 is GTSNPN and CDR2 SVGIG (reference sequence). The CDR3 loop spans 16 amino acids. V gave up 6 bases and J gave up 0 bases; unmatched junction bases: 9. The DNA of the CDR3 is TGTGCCTGCGGGACACTGACAGGGGCGAACACCGGGGAGCTGTTTTTT. Protein sequence: CACGTLTGANTGELFF.

This clone was picked up one time. The gene calls are TRBV2 and TRBJ1-2; 7 positions agree with TRBD1. Per the germline V gene, CDR1 is SNHLY and CDR2 is FYNNEI. The junction had 13 bases not matched to a gene; V was cut back by 6 bases and J by 3 bases. The CDR3 is 16 residues long. The CDR3: CASRTLAGTDDYGYTF. The CDR3 DNA reads TGTGCCAGCAGGACATTAGCCGGGACAGACGACTATGGCTACACCTTC. The complete variable domain, with remaining parts taken from reference TRBV2 and TRBJ1-2, reads EPEVTQTPSHQVTQMGQEVILRCVPISNHLYFYWYRQILGQKVEFLVSFYNNEISEKSEIFDDQFSVERPDGSNFTLKIRSTKLEDSAMYFCASRTLAGTDDYGYTFGSGTRLTVV.

The rearrangement links TRBV15 to TRBJ2-7; weak D call: TRBD2 (6 bases). This CDR3 has 14 residues. From germline, CDR1 is LNHNV and CDR2 YYDKDF (reference sequence). The V and J ends lost 0 bases and 2 bases respectively, with 8 bases between them. The CDR3 sequence: CATSRDVAAYEQYF. In DNA, the CDR3 is TGTGCCACCAGCAGAGATGTAGCGGCCTACGAGCAGTACTTC.

V is TRBV5-1 and J is TRBJ2-7, with D maybe TRBD1 (6 bases). V was clipped by 4 bases and J by 0 bases, with 14 bases between them. The CDR3 extends over 15 amino acids. Germline values: CDR1 SGHRS, CDR2 YFSETQ. CDR3 DNA: TGCGCCAGCAGCCCAAGGACAGCCCGCTCCTACGAGCAGTACTTC. The encoded protein is CASSPRTARSYEQYF.

The chain combines TRBV29-1 with TRBJ1-1; 8 bases are a match to TRBD1. The junction had 5 bases not matched to a gene; V was cut back by 4 bases and J by 1 base. The germline CDR1 and CDR2 sequences are SQVTM and ANQGSEA. CDR3 size: 14 residues. CDR3 nucleotides: TGCAGCGTTGCCCCACAGGGGGGGAACACTGAAGCTTTCTTT. This translates into CSVAPQGGNTEAFF.

The chain is built from TRBV11-2 and TRBJ2-2; D is undetermined. Trimming pared 4 bases from V and 4 bases from J, leaving 19 bases between. Germline lookup yields CDR1 SGHAT and CDR2 FQNNGV. The CDR3 totals 17 residues. The CDR3 protein is CASSYRNPGRLTGELFF. The CDR3, as DNA: TGTGCCAGCAGCTACAGAAATCCCGGCCGCCTCACCGGGGAGCTGTTTTTT.

The rearrangement links TRBV9 to TRBJ1-1; D is undetermined. CDR3 length equals 13 residues. Trimming shortened V by 3 bases and J by 7 bases, and 13 bases separated the two germline ends. Germline CDR1 and CDR2: SGDLS and YYNGEE. CDR3 sequence: CASSAAPRGEAFF. In nucleotides, the CDR3 is TGTGCCAGCAGCGCGGCACCTCGGGGTGAAGCTTTCTTT.

The chain joins TRBV3-1 (or the pseudogene TRBV3-2) to TRBJ1-2, with a weak D call TRBD1 (5 bases). Trimming shortened V by 4 bases and J by 3 bases, and 12 bases separated the two germline ends. CDR1 is LGHDT, CDR2 YNNKEL, per germline (reference sequence). The CDR3 is made up of 14 amino acids. Here the CDR3 reads CASSPGRAHYGYTF. As DNA, the CDR3 is TGTGCCAGCAGCCCAGGGAGGGCTCACTATGGCTACACCTTC.

The J gene is TRBJ1-5, the V gene TRBV5-8; 8 positions agree with TRBD1. The CDR3 loop spans 14 amino acids. J gave up 7 bases and V 3 bases, and 6 bases lay outside the gene matches. Germline lookup yields CDR1 SGHTS and CDR2 YDEGEE. CDR3 nucleotide sequence: TGTGCCAGCAGCTCGGACAGGGTTGGCCAGCCCCAGCATTTT. Its protein is CASSSDRVGQPQHF.

The J gene is TRBJ2-3, the V gene TRBV5-1; 7 nucleotides match TRBD1. From germline, CDR1 is SGHRS and CDR2 YFSETQ. The CDR3 is made up of 17 amino acids. The junction had 13 bases not matched to a gene; V was cut back by 4 bases and J by 2 bases. In nucleotides, the CDR3 is TGCGCCAGCAGCCCTGGGAATAGGGGGCCCTACACAGATACGCAGTATTTT. Its translation is CASSPGNRGPYTDTQYF. The full variable domain, completed using reference TRBV5-1 and TRBJ2-3, is KAGVTQTPRYLIKTRGQQVTLSCSPISGHRSVSWYQQTPGQGLQFLFEYFSETQRNKGNFPGRFSGRQFSNSRSEMNVSTLELGDSALYLCASSPGNRGPYTDTQYFGPGTRLTVL.